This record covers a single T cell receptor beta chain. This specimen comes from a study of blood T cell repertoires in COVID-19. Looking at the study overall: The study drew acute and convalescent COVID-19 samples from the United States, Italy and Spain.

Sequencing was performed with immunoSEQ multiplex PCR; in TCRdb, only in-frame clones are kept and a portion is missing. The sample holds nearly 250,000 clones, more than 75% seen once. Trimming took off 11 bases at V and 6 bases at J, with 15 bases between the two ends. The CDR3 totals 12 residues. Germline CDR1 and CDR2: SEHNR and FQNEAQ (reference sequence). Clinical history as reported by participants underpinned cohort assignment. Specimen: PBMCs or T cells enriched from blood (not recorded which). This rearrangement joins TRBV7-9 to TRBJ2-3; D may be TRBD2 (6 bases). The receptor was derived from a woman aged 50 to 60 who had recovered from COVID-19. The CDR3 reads CAGTGLEDTQYF. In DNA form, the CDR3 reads TGTGCCGGAACGGGACTGGAGGATACGCAGTATTTT. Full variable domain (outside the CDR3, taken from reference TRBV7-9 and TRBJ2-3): DTGVSQNPRHKITKRGQNVTFRCDPISEHNRLYWYRQTLGQGPEFLTYFQNEAQLEKSRLLSDRFSAERPKGSFSTLEIQRTEQGDSAMYLCAGTGLEDTQYFGPGTRLTVL.